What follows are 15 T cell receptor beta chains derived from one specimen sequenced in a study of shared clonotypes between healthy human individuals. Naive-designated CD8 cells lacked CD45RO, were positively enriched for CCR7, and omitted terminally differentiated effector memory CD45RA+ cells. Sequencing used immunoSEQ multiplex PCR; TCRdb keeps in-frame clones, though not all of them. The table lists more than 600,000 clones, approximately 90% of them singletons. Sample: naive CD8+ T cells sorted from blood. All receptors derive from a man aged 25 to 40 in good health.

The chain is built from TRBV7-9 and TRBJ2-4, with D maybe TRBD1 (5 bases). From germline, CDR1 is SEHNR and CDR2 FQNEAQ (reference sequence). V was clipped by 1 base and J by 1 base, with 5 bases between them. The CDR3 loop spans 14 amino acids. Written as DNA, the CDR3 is TGTGCCAGCAGCTTAGACAGGGCCAAAAACATTCAGTACTTC. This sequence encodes CASSLDRAKNIQYF.

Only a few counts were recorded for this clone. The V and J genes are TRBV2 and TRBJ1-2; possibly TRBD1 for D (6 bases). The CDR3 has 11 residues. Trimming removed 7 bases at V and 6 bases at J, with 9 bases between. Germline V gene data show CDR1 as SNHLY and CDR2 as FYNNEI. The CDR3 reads CASIGGDGYTF. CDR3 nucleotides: TGTGCCAGCATAGGGGGTGATGGCTACACCTTC.

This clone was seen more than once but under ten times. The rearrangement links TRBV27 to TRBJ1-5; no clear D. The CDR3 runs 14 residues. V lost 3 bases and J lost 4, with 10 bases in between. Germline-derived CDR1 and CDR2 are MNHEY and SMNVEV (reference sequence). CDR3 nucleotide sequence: TGTGCCAGCAGTTTGGTGGGCCTAAATCAGCCCCAGCATTTT. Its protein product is CASSLVGLNQPQHF.

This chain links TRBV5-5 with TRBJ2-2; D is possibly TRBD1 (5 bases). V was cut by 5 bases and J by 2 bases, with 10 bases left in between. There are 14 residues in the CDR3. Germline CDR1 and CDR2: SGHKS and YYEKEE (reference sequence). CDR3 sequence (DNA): TGTGCCAGCAGACCGGACACTAACACCGGGGAGCTGTTTTTT. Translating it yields CASRPDTNTGELFF.

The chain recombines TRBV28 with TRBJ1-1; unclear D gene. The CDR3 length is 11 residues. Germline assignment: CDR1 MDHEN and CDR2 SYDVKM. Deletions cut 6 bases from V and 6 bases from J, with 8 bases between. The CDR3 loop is CASRGSPEAFF. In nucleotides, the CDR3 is TGTGCCAGCAGAGGTTCCCCTGAAGCTTTCTTT.

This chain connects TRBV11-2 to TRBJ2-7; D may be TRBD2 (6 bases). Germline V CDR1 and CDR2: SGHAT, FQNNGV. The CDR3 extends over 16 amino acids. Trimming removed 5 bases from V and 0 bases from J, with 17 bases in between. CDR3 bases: TGTGCCAGCAGCCAGCCGGGGGAGACACACTCCTACGAGCAGTACTTC. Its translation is CASSQPGETHSYEQYF.

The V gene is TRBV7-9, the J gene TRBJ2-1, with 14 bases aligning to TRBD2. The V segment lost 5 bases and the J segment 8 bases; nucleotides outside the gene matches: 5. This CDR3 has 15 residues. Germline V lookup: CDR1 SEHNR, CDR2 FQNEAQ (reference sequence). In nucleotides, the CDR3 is TGTGCCAGCAGCCCGACTAGCGGGAGGGCGTATGAGCAGTTCTTC. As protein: CASSPTSGRAYEQFF.

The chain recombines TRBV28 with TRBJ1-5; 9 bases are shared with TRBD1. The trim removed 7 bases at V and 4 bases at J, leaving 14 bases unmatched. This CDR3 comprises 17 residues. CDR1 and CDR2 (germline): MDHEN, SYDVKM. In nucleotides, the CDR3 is TGTGCCAGCACTACAATCTCGGGACAGGGAGGAAATCAGCCCCAGCATTTT. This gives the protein CASTTISGQGGNQPQHF.

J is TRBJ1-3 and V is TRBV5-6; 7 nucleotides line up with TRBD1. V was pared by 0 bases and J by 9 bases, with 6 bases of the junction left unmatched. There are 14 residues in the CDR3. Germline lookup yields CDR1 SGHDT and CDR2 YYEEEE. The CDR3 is CASSLERGPGTIYF. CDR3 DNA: TGTGCCAGCAGCTTGGAAAGGGGGCCCGGCACCATATATTTT.

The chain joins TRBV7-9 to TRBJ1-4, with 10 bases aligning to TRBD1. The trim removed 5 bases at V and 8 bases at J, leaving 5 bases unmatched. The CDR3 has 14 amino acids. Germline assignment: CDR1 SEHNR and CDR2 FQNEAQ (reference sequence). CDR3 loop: CASSRDRGDEKLFF. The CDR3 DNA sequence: TGTGCCAGCAGCCGGGACAGGGGAGACGAAAAACTGTTTTTT. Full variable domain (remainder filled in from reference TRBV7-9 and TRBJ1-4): DTGVSQNPRHKITKRGQNVTFRCDPISEHNRLYWYRQTLGQGPEFLTYFQNEAQLEKSRLLSDRFSAERPKGSFSTLEIQRTEQGDSAMYLCASSRDRGDEKLFFGSGTQLSVL.

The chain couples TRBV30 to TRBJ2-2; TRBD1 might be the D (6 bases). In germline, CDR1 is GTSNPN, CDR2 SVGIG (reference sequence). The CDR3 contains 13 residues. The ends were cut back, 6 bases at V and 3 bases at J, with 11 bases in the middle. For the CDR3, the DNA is TGTGCCTGCAAACAGGGATACACCGGGGAGCTGTTTTTT. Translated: CACKQGYTGELFF.

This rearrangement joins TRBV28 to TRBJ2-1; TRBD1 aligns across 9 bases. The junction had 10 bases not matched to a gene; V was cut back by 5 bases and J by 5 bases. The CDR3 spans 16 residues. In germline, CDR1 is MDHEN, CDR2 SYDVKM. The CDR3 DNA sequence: TGTGCCAGCAGTCCGGACAGGGGTCATCAAAACAATGAGCAGTTCTTC. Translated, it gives CASSPDRGHQNNEQFF.

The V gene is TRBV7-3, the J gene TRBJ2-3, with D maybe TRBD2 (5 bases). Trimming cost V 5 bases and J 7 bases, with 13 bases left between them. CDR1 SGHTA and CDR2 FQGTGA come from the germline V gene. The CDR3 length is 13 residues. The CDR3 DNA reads TGTGCCAGCAGCGCGGACTTTCCAAATACGCAGTATTTT. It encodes CASSADFPNTQYF.

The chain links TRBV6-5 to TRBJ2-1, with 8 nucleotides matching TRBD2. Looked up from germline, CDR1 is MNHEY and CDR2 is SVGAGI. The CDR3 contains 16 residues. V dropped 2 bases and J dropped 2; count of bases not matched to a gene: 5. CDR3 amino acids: CASSYTAGGPYNEQFF. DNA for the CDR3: TGTGCCAGCAGTTACACTGCGGGAGGTCCCTACAATGAGCAGTTCTTC.

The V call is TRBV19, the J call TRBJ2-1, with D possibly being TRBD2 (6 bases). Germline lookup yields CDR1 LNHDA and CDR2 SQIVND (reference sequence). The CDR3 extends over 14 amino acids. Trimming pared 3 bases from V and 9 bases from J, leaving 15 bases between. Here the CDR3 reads CASSMSGGLGEQFF. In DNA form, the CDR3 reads TGTGCCAGTAGTATGTCCGGAGGGTTGGGTGAGCAGTTCTTC.